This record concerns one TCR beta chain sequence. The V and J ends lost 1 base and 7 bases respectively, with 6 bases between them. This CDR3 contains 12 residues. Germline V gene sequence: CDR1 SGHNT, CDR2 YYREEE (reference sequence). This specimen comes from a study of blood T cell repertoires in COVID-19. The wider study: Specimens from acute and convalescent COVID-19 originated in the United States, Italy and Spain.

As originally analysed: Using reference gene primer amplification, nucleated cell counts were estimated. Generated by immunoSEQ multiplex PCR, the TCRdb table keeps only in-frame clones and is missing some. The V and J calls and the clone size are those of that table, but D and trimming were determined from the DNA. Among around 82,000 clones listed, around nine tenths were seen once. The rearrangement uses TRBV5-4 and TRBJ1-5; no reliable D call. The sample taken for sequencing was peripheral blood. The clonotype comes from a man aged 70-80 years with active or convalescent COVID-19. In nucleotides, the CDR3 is TGTGCCAGCAGCTTGATCGGGCAGCCCCAGCATTTT. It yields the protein CASSLIGQPQHF.